This T cell receptor beta chain was identified during a study of T cell responses to AZD1222 COVID-19 vaccine. General study points: The repertoires were collected only after the peak T cell response.

Profiled with immunoSEQ multiplex PCR; TCRdb holds only in-frame clones, not every one. Of around 130,000 clones listed, around 84% are singletons. Per germline, CDR1 MNHEY and CDR2 SVGEGT. The CDR3 has 16 amino acids. Trimming took off 6 bases at V and 4 bases at J, with 21 bases between the two ends. About this clone: No antigen is known for it.

V and J are TRBV6-2 or TRBV6-3 and TRBJ1-2, with D possibly TRBD1 on 5 matching bases. The specimen comprised peripheral blood, sampled on day 0 of AZD1222 vaccination. This TCR derives from an adult in good health. CDR3 nucleotide sequence: TGTGCCAGCAGCCGTACACAGGTCGGGCGTTCCTATGGCTACACCTTC. Translating it yields CASSRTQVGRSYGYTF.